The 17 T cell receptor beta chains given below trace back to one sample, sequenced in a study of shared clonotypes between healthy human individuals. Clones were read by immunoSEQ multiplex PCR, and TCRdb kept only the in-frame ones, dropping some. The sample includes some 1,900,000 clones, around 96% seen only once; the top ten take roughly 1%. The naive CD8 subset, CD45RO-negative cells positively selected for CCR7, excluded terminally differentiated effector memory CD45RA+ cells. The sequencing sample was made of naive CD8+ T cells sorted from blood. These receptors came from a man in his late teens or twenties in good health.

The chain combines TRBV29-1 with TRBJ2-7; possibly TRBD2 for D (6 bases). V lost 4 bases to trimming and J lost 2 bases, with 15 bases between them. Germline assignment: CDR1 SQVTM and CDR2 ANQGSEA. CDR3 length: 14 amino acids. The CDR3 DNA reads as TGCAGCGTTGGTTCCGGGACTCCTCCCTACGAGCAGTACTTC. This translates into CSVGSGTPPYEQYF.

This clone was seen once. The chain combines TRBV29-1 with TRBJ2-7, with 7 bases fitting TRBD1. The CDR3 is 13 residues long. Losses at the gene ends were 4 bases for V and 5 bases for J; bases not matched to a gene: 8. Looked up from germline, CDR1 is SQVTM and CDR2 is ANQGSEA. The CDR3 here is CSVGATGAHEQYF. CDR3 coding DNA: TGCAGCGTTGGCGCCACAGGGGCCCACGAGCAGTACTTC.

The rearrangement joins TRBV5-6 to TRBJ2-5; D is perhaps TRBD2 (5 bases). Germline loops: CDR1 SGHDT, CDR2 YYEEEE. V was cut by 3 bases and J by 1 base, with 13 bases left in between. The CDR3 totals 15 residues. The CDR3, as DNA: TGTGCCAGCAGCTATGGAGGCGGCTCCCAAGAGACCCAGTACTTC. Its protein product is CASSYGGGSQETQYF.

CDR3 region: CASSSWDSYGYTF. The CDR3 DNA reads TGTGCCAGCAGTTCCTGGGACAGCTATGGCTACACCTTC. This rearrangement joins TRBV7-2 to TRBJ1-2; TRBD1 matches 7 bases. Germline V gene sequence: CDR1 SGHTA, CDR2 FQGNSA. CDR3 size: 13 residues. The trim removed 6 bases at V and 4 bases at J, leaving 5 bases unmatched.

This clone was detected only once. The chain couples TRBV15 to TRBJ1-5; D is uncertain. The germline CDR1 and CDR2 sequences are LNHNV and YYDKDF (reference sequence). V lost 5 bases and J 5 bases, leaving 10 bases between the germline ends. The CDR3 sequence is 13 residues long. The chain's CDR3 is CATSQGGYQPQHF. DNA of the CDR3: TGTGCCACCAGCCAAGGCGGGTATCAGCCCCAGCATTTT.

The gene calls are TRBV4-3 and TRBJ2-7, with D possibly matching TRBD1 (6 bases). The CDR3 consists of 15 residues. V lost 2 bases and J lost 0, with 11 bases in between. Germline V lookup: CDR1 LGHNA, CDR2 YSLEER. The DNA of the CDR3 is TGCGCCAGCAGCCAATTCCGGGACATCTCCTACGAGCAGTACTTC. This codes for CASSQFRDISYEQYF.

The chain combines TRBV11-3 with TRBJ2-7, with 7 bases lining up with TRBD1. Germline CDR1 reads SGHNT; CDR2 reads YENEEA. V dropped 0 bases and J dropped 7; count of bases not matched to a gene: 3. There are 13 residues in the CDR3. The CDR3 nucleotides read TGTGCCAGCAGCTTAGAAATGGGACAGGAGCAGTACTTC. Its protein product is CASSLEMGQEQYF.

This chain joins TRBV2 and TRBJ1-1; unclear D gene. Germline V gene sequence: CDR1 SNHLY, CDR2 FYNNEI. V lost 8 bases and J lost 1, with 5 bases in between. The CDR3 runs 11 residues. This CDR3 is CASLKNTEAFF. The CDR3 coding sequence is TGTGCCAGCCTGAAGAACACTGAAGCTTTCTTT. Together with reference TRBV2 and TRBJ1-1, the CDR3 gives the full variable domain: EPEVTQTPSHQVTQMGQEVILRCVPISNHLYFYWYRQILGQKVEFLVSFYNNEISEKSEIFDDQFSVERPDGSNFTLKIRSTKLEDSAMYFCASLKNTEAFFGQGTRLTVV.

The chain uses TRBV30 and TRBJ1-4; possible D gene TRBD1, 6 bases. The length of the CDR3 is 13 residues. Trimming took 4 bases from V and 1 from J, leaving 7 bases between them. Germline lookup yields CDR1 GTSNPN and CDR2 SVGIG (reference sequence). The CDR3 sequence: CAWTGVTNEKLFF. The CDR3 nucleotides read TGTGCCTGGACAGGGGTAACTAATGAAAAACTGTTTTTT.

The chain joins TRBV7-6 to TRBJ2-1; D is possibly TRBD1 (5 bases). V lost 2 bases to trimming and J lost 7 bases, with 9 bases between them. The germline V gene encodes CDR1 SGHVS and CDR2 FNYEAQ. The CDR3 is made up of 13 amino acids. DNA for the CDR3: TGTGCCAGCAGCTTAACAGGCTTGAATGAGCAGTTCTTC. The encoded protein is CASSLTGLNEQFF.

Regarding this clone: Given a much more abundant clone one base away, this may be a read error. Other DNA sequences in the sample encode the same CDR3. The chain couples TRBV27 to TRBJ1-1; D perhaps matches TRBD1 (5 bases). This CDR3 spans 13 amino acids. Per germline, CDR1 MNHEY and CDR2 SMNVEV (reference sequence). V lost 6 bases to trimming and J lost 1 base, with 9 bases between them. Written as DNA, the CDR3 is TGTGCCAGCAGAGTGGGGGGGAACACTGAAGCTTTCTTT. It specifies CASRVGGNTEAFF.

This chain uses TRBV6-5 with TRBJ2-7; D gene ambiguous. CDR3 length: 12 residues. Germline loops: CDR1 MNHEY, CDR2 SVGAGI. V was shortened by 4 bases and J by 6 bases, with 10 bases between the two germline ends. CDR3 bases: TGTGCCAGCAGTTCCTCGGATCTCGAGCAGTACTTC. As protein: CASSSSDLEQYF.

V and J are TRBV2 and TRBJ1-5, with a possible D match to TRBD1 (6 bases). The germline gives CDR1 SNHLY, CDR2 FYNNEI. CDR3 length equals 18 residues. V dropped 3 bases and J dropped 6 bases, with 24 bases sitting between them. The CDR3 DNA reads TGTGCCAGCAGTGACCCCTACAGTGGGCCGGGGGGCGTTCAGCCCCAGCATTTT. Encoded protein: CASSDPYSGPGGVQPQHF.

The chain's CDR3 is CASSVGLSSSYGYTF. CDR3 DNA: TGTGCCAGCAGCGTAGGCCTTAGTAGTTCTTATGGCTACACCTTC. This chain links TRBV9 with TRBJ1-2, with D uncertain. Trimming shortened V by 0 bases and J by 5 bases, and 14 bases separated the two germline ends. The CDR3 has 15 residues. Germline V CDR1 and CDR2: SGDLS, YYNGEE.

The CDR3 DNA is TGTGCCAGCAGTTACTTCCCGGGACAGGGACCCTCCGAGCAGTACTTC. Encoded protein: CASSYFPGQGPSEQYF. The gene calls are TRBV6-6 and TRBJ2-7, with TRBD1 identical over 9 bases. The CDR3 runs to 16 residues. Germline lookup yields CDR1 MNHNY and CDR2 SVGAGI (reference sequence). The V gene end was trimmed by 1 base and the J gene end by 6 bases; junction bases not matched to a gene: 10.

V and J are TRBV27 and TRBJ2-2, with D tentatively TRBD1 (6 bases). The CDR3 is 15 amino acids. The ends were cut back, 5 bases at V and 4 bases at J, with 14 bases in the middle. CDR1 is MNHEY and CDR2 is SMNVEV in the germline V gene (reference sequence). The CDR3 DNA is TGTGCCAGCAGTCTTTGGACAGATTCCACCGGGGAGCTGTTTTTT. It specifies CASSLWTDSTGELFF.

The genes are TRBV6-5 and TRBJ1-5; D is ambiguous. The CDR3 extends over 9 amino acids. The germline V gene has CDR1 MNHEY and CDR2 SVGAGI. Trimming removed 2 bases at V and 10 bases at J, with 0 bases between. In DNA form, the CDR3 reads TGTGCCAGCAGTTACCCCCAGCATTTT. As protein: CASSYPQHF.